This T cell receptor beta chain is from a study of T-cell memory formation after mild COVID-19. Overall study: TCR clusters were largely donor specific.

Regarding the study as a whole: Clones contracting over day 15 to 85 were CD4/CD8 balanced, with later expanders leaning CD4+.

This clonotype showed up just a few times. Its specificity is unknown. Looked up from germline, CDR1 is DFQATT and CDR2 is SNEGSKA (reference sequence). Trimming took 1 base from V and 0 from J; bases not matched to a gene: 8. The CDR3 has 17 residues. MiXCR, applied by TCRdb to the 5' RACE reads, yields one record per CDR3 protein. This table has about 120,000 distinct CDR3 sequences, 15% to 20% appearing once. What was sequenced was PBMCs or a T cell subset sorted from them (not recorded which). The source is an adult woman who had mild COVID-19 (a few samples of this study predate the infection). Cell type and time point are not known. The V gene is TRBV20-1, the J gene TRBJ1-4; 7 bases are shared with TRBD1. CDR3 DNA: TGCAGTGCTAGAGCGATGGGGACAGACTCAACTAATGAAAAACTGTTTTTT. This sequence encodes CSARAMGTDSTNEKLFF.